This record looks at one T cell receptor beta chain sequence and its context. The data were taken from a study of blood T cell repertoires in COVID-19. Generated by immunoSEQ multiplex PCR, the TCRdb table keeps only in-frame clones and is missing some. The sample yields hundreds of thousands of clones, under 90% seen once. Trimming pared 2 bases from V and 7 bases from J, leaving 14 bases between. Germline V CDR1 and CDR2: MDHEN, SYDVKM. CDR3 length equals 15 residues. The chain carries TRBV28 and TRBJ1-4, with a possible D match to TRBD1 (6 bases). The TCR comes from a middle-aged man who had recovered from COVID-19. The sample was PBMCs or T cells enriched from blood (not recorded which). CDR3 region: CASSLIVGAGEKLFF. The CDR3 DNA sequence: TGTGCCAGCAGTTTAATCGTGGGGGCCGGTGAAAAACTGTTTTTT.